This T cell receptor beta chain was observed in a study of blood T cell repertoires in COVID-19. The assay was immunoSEQ multiplex PCR, and TCRdb's table has in-frame clones only and misses some. In the table there are 95,000 to 150,000 clones, about 83% of which are singletons. This clone came up a few times. The CDR3 spans 14 residues. The junction had 5 bases not matched to a gene; V was cut back by 7 bases and J by 3 bases. CDR1 and CDR2 (germline): WSHSY, SAAADI. This TCR derives from a woman in her thirties who had recovered from COVID-19. Source material: PBMCs or T cells enriched from blood (not recorded which). The rearrangement links TRBV10-2 to TRBJ2-1, with 8 bases that match TRBD2. The CDR3 DNA reads TGCGCCAGCAACCCGGGAGGGAGCTACAATGAGCAGTTCTTC. Protein: CASNPGGSYNEQFF.